This T cell receptor (beta chain) comes out of a study of cytomegalovirus exposure and HLA in healthy donors. V dropped 2 bases and J dropped 0 bases, with 9 bases sitting between them. CDR3 size: 14 residues. In germline, CDR1 is SGHDT, CDR2 YYEEEE. TCRdb's copy holds only in-frame clones and misses some; the assay was immunoSEQ multiplex PCR. The sample includes 280,000 or so clones, roughly 88% of them seen just once. With respect to this clone: What it binds is not known.

Broader study findings: Rare sequences made up most TCRs, while some public TCRs were found in many donors. CMV antigen specificity was confirmed in vitro for a few CMV-associated chains. The tendency of first-cohort TCR clusters to co-occur in the 90 to 150 validation repertoires was the finding of a later analysis.

Input material: PBMCs. The rearrangement uses TRBV5-6 and TRBJ2-7; TRBD2 might be the D (6 bases). This sequence originates from a woman aged 18-30 years in good health and CMV-seronegative. Here the CDR3 reads CASSFAGSSYEQYF. The CDR3 nucleotides read TGTGCCAGCAGCTTCGCGGGGAGCTCCTACGAGCAGTACTTC.